The 22 T cell receptor beta chains reported below all come from one sample, sequenced in a study of CD8+CD57+ T cells in acquired aplastic anemia. The use of genomic DNA as template underpinned the TCR beta VDJ and CDR3 profiling. Each CDR3 protein gets one entry after TCRdb re-called the reads with MiXCR. The table has 150,000 to 200,000 distinct CDR3 sequences, 47% seen once. Patients included in sequencing had previously demonstrated CD8+CD57+ cell expansion by flow cytometry. The specimen sequenced was sorted CD4+, CD8+, or CD8+CD57+ T cells (not recorded which) from PBMCs. These receptors all come from a human donor with aplastic anemia.

The chain couples TRBV4-1 to TRBJ1-1; D remains unclear. Germline loops: CDR1 MGHRA, CDR2 YSYEKL. Between the trimmed V and J ends, which lost 2 bases and 5 bases, there was a span of 9 bases. The CDR3 consists of 13 residues. CDR3 region: CASSQRLGTEAFF. In nucleotides, the CDR3 is TGCGCCAGCAGCCAAAGGCTTGGAACTGAAGCTTTCTTT.

This clonotype was seen repeatedly, ten times or more. The chain is built from TRBV19 and TRBJ2-4; D remains unclear. Germline CDR1 reads LNHDA; CDR2 reads SQIVND (reference sequence). Trimming pared 7 bases from V and 0 bases from J, leaving 7 bases between. This CDR3 contains 13 residues. The CDR3 sequence is CASINQAKNIQYF. The CDR3 coding sequence is TGTGCCAGTATTAATCAAGCCAAAAACATTCAGTACTTC.

In this sample, this clonotype turned up many times. The V and J genes are TRBV9 and TRBJ1-4; 7 bases are a match to TRBD1. The length of the CDR3 is 16 residues. The J segment lost 4 bases and the V segment lost 0 bases, leaving 6 bases of the junction unmatched. The V gene's germline CDR1 is SGDLS and CDR2 YYNGEE. CDR3 sequence: CASSVGGGQVNEKLFF. CDR3 in DNA: TGTGCCAGCAGCGTAGGTGGCGGACAGGTTAATGAAAAACTGTTTTTT.

This clonotype was counted many times. This chain links TRBV6-5 with TRBJ2-7; D possibly uses TRBD1 or TRBD2 (5 bases each). Deletions cut 8 bases from V and 7 bases from J, with 18 bases between. The V gene's germline CDR1 is MNHEY and CDR2 SVGAGI. The CDR3 is 13 residues long. In DNA, the CDR3 is TGTGCCAGCGCCCGGGACCCCGTCGGGGAGCAGTACTTC. Its protein product is CASARDPVGEQYF.

The chain is built from TRBV7-9 and TRBJ2-7, with 7 bases identical to TRBD1. Germline V CDR1 and CDR2: SEHNR, FQNEAQ (reference sequence). V trimming: 1 base; J trimming: 3 bases; junction bases outside the gene matches: 6. The CDR3 has 15 residues. Here the CDR3 DNA reads TGTGCCAGCAGCTTAGGAGCGTCAGGGGGCTACGAGCAGTACTTC. This gives the protein CASSLGASGGYEQYF.

V is TRBV12-3 or TRBV12-4 and J is TRBJ1-1; D is undetermined. V lost 7 bases and J lost 4, with 10 bases in between. This CDR3 is built from 12 residues. The CDR3 coding sequence is TGTGCCAGCAACCTCCGGGGCACTGAAGCTTTCTTT. Its translation is CASNLRGTEAFF.

This clonotype was detected ten times or more. A read error may produce the germline difference seen at one junction end. The CDR3 loop is CASSQDSVYKQYF. The CDR3 DNA reads TGTGCCAGCAGCCAAGATTCGGTCTACAAGCAGTACTTC. The chain joins TRBV14 to TRBJ2-7; D remains ambiguous. This CDR3 region has 13 residues. CDR1 SGHDN and CDR2 FVKESK come from the germline V gene.

This clonotype was counted ten times or more. The chain combines TRBV3-1 with TRBJ2-3; tentatively, D is TRBD1 (6 bases). V dropped 0 bases and J dropped 8 bases, with 9 bases sitting between them. Germline values: CDR1 LGHDT, CDR2 YNNKEL (reference sequence). This CDR3 is 13 amino acids long. The chain's CDR3 is CASSQDQQGTQYF. CDR3 DNA: TGTGCCAGCAGCCAAGATCAACAGGGTACGCAGTATTTT.

The V gene is TRBV29-1, the J gene TRBJ2-7; 9 bases are shared with TRBD1. The V gene end was trimmed by 1 base and the J gene end by 3 bases; junction bases not matched to a gene: 7. This CDR3 is 15 amino acids long. The germline CDR1 and CDR2 sequences are SQVTM and ANQGSEA. The DNA of the CDR3 is TGCAGCGTTGAAGGGTTAGGGACAGGGATCTACGAGCAGTACTTC. It yields the protein CSVEGLGTGIYEQYF.

This chain connects TRBV2 to TRBJ2-7, with TRBD1 identical over 8 bases. Germline assignment: CDR1 SNHLY and CDR2 FYNNEI. V shed 5 bases, J shed 1 base, and the junction held 7 bases outside the gene matches. The CDR3 spans 15 residues. The CDR3 spells CASSLRTGLSYEQYF. The CDR3 DNA is TGTGCCAGCAGTTTGCGGACAGGGCTATCCTACGAGCAGTACTTC.

This clonotype was observed at least ten times. The J gene is TRBJ1-1, the V gene TRBV5-1, with no clear D. Trimming pared 4 bases from V and 0 bases from J, leaving 13 bases between. CDR3 size: 15 residues. Germline assignment: CDR1 SGHRS and CDR2 YFSETQ. This CDR3 is CASSTNAGMNTEAFF. CDR3 in DNA: TGCGCCAGCAGCACCAACGCCGGGATGAACACTGAAGCTTTCTTT.

The sample holds many counts of this clonotype. This rearrangement joins TRBV5-1 to TRBJ2-7; TRBD1 matches 9 bases. This CDR3 has 14 residues. Germline lookup yields CDR1 SGHRS and CDR2 YFSETQ. V lost 4 bases to trimming and J lost 2 bases; unmatched junction nucleotides: 4. Here the CDR3 reads CASSRDRDPYEQYF. Here the CDR3 DNA reads TGCGCCAGCAGCCGGGACAGGGATCCCTACGAGCAGTACTTC.

The chain employs TRBV2 and TRBJ2-3; TRBD2 agrees at 8 bases. J lost 0 bases, V lost 4 bases, and 6 bases had no gene match. The CDR3 spans 16 residues. CDR1 is SNHLY and CDR2 is FYNNEI in the germline V gene. The chain's CDR3 is CASSATSGTSTDTQYF. Written as DNA, the CDR3 is TGTGCCAGCAGTGCAACTAGCGGTACAAGCACAGATACGCAGTATTTT.

This clonotype has at least ten counts. The missing conserved phenylalanine or tryptophan at the end of this CDR3 makes a read error likely. The limits of the CDR3 on the DNA are not certain, so only TCRdb's listed CDR3 is given. The chain is built from TRBV11-2 and TRBJ2-4; the D segment call TRBD1 is taken from the table without a DNA check. CDR1 is SGHAT, CDR2 FQNNGV, per germline. Ends included, the CDR3 has 13 residues. This CDR3 is CASSLGPQGALLL.

This clonotype was seen many times. This rearrangement joins TRBV11-2 to TRBJ2-7, with unresolved D. V gave up 5 bases and J gave up 4 bases, with 9 bases separating them. Germline V gene data show CDR1 as SGHAT and CDR2 as FQNNGV. CDR3 length: 12 residues. CDR3 sequence: CASSQVEYEQYF. The CDR3 coding sequence is TGTGCCAGCAGCCAGGTGGAATACGAGCAGTACTTC.

The chain recombines TRBV12-3 or TRBV12-4 with TRBJ2-7; no firm D call. V was pared by 1 base and J by 3 bases, with 10 bases between. This CDR3 is built from 14 residues. The DNA for the CDR3 is TGTGCCAGCAGTTTAGGTGACACCGACTACGAGCAGTACTTC. This gives the protein CASSLGDTDYEQYF.

In this sample, this clonotype turned up a few times. V and J are TRBV18 and TRBJ1-6; D is uncertain. V was pared by 2 bases and J by 8 bases, with 10 bases between. The CDR3 spans 14 residues. CDR1 is KGHSH, CDR2 LQKENI, per germline. DNA of the CDR3: TGTGCCAGCTCACCAGCAGGAGGTGATTCACCCCTCCACTTT. It yields the protein CASSPAGGDSPLHF.

This clonotype was picked up one time. V usage is TRBV5-5 and J usage is TRBJ2-7; D ambiguous. V dropped 0 bases and J dropped 1 base, with 8 bases sitting between them. CDR1 is SGHKS, CDR2 YYEKEE, per germline (reference sequence). The CDR3 is 14 residues long. The CDR3 DNA sequence: TGTGCCAGCAGCTTGGTTTTCGGTTCCTACGAGCAGTACTTC. The encoded protein is CASSLVFGSYEQYF.

With respect to this clonotype: A much bigger clone sits one base away, suggesting this may be a read error. The chain is built from TRBV4-1 and TRBJ2-1; perhaps TRBD2 as D (6 bases). The CDR3 runs to 17 residues. V dropped 3 bases and J dropped 2 bases, with 17 bases sitting between them. Germline loops: CDR1 MGHRA, CDR2 YSYEKL. Here the CDR3 DNA reads TGCGCCAGCAGCCAGGCGCGGGGCAGCGGCGCCTACAATGAGCAGTTCTTC. This encodes CASSQARGSGAYNEQFF.

This clonotype showed up many times. V gene TRBV12-3 or TRBV12-4 combines with J gene TRBJ2-1, with 10 positions matching TRBD2. The CDR3 runs to 15 residues. The V gene end was trimmed by 3 bases and the J gene end by 9 bases; junction bases not matched to a gene: 8. The CDR3 DNA is TGTGCCAGCAGTTTGACTATAGCGGGAGGTGGTGAGCAGTTCTTC. Translated: CASSLTIAGGGEQFF.

This clonotype occurred many times. The chain couples TRBV4-1 to TRBJ2-5; TRBD2 might be the D (6 bases). The germline V and J ends were trimmed by 8 bases and 4 bases, with 14 bases remaining between them. This CDR3 comprises 13 residues. Germline V gene data show CDR1 as MGHRA and CDR2 as YSYEKL. CDR3 region: CASEGRDPETQYF. The CDR3 region has the DNA TGCGCCAGCGAAGGGCGGGACCCAGAGACCCAGTACTTC.

The J gene is TRBJ1-6, the V gene TRBV6-5; a possible D gene is TRBD1 (6 bases). The CDR3 has 15 amino acids. V dropped 0 bases and J dropped 7 bases, with 10 bases sitting between them. Germline V gene data show CDR1 as MNHEY and CDR2 as SVGAGI. CDR3: CASSYSTGINSPLHF. DNA of the CDR3: TGTGCCAGCAGTTACTCAACAGGGATCAATTCACCCCTCCACTTT.